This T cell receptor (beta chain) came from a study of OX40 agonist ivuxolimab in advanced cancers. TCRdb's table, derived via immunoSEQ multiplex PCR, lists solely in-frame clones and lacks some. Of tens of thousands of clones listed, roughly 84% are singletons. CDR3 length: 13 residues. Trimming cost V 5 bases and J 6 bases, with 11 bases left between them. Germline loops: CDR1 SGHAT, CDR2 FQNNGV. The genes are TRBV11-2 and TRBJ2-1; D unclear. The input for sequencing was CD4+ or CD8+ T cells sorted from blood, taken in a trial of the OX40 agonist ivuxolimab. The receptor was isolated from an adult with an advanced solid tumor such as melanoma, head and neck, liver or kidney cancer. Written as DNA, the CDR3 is TGTGCCAGCAGCCTCGACCGGGCCAATGAGCAGTTCTTC. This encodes CASSLDRANEQFF.